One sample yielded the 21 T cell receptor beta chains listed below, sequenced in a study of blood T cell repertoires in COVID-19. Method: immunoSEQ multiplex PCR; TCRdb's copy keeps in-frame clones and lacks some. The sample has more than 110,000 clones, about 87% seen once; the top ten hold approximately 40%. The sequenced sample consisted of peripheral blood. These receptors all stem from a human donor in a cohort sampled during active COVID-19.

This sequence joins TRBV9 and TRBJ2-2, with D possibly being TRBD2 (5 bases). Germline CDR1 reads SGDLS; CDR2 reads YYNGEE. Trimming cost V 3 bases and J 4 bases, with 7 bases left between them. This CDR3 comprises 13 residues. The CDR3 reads CASSGTLTGELFF. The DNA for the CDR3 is TGTGCCAGCAGCGGGACTCTCACCGGGGAGCTGTTTTTT. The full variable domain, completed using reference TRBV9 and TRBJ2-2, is DSGVTQTPKHLITATGQRVTLRCSPRSGDLSVYWYQQSLDQGLQFLIQYYNGEERAKGNILERFSAQQFPDLHSELNLSSLELGDSALYFCASSGTLTGELFFGEGSRLTVL.

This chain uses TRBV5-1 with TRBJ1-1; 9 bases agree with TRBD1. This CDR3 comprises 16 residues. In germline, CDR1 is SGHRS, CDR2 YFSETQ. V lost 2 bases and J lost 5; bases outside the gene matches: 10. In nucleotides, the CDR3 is TGCGCCAGCAGCTTAGTAACTGGACAGGGGATGACTGAAGCTTTCTTT. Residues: CASSLVTGQGMTEAFF.

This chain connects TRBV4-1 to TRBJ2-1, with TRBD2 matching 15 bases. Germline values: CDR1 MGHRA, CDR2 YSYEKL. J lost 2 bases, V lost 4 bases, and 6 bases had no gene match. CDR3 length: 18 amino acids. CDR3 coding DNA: TGCGCCAGCAGCCTCGGACTAGCGGGAGGGCCTACCTACAATGAGCAGTTCTTC. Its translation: CASSLGLAGGPTYNEQFF.

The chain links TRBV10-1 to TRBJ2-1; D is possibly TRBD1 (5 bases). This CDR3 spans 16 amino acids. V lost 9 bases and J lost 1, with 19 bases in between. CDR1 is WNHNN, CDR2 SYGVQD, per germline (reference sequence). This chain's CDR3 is CARVWGRFRSYNEQFF. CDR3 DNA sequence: TGCGCCAGAGTATGGGGCCGTTTTAGATCCTACAATGAGCAGTTCTTC.

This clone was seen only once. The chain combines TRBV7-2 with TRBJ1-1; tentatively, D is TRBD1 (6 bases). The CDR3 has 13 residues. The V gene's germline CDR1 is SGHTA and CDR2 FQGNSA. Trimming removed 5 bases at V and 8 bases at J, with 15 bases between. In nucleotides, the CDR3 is TGTGCCAGCAGCCCCCAGGGGCGTCTAGAAGCTTTCTTT. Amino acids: CASSPQGRLEAFF.

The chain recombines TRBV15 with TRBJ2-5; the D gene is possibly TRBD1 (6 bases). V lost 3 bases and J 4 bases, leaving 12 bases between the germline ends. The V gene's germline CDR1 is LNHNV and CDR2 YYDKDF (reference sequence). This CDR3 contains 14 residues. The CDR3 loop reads CATSRGDTLETQYF. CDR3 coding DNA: TGTGCCACCAGCAGGGGGGACACTCTAGAGACCCAGTACTTC.

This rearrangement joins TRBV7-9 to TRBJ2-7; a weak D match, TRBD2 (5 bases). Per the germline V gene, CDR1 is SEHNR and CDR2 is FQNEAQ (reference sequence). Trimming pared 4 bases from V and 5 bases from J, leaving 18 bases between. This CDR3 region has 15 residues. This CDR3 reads CASSWFRALGDEQYF. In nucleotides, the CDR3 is TGTGCCAGCAGCTGGTTCCGGGCCCTCGGGGACGAGCAGTACTTC.

CDR3 nucleotides: TGTGCCAGCTCACCACCACGGGGGGCCTACGAGCAGTACGTC. This encodes CASSPPRGAYEQYV. The V call is TRBV18, the J call TRBJ2-7, with 7 nucleotides matching TRBD2. V was pared by 0 bases and J by 2 bases, with 1 base of the junction left unmatched. The germline gives CDR1 KGHSH, CDR2 LQKENI. The CDR3 has 14 residues.

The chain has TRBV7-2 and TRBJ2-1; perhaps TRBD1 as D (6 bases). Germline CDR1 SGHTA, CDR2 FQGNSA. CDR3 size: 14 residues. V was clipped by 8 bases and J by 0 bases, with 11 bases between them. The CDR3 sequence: CASSTGLSYNEQFF. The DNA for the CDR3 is TGTGCCAGCTCCACAGGGCTCTCCTACAATGAGCAGTTCTTC.

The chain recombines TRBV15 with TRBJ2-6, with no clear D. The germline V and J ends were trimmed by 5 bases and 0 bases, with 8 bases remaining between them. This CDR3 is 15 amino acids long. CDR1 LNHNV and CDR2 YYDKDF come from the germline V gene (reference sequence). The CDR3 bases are TGTGCCACCAGCCTTGACATCTCTGGGGCCAACGTCCTGACTTTC. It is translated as CATSLDISGANVLTF.

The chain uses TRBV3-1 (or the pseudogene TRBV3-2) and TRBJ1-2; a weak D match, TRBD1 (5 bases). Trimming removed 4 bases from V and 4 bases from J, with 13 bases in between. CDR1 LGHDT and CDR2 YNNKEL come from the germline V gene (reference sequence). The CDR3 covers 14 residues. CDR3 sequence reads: CASSPPDSLYGYTF. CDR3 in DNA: TGTGCCAGCAGCCCGCCAGACAGCCTCTATGGCTACACCTTC.

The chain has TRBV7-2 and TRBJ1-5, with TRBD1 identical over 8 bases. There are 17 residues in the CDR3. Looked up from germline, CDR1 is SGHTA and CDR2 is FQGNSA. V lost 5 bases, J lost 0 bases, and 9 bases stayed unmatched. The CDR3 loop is CASSPRTGPNSNQPQHF. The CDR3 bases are TGTGCCAGCAGCCCAAGGACAGGGCCGAATAGCAATCAGCCCCAGCATTTT.

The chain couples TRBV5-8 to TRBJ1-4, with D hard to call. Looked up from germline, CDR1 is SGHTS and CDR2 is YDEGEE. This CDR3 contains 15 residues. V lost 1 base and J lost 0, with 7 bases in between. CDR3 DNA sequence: TGTGCCAGCAGCTTGCAGGCCGCAACTAATGAAAAACTGTTTTTT. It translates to CASSLQAATNEKLFF.

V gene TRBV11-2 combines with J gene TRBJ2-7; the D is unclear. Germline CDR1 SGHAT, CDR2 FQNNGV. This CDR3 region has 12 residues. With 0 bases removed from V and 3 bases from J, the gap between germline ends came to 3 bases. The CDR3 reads CASSLDSYEQYF. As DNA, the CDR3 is TGTGCCAGCAGCTTAGACAGCTACGAGCAGTACTTC.

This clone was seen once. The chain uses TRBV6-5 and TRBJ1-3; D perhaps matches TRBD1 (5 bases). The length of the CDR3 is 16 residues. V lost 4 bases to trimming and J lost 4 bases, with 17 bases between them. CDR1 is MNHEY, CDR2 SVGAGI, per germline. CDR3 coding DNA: TGTGCCAGCAGTTTAAAATTTTGGACATCCGGAAACACCATATATTTT. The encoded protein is CASSLKFWTSGNTIYF.

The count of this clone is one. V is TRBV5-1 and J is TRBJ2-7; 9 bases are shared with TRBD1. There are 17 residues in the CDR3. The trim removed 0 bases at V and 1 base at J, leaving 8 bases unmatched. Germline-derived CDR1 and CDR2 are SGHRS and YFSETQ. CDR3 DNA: TGCGCCAGCAGCTTGGGGAGGTTGGGACAGGGTTCCTACGAGCAGTACTTC. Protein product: CASSLGRLGQGSYEQYF.

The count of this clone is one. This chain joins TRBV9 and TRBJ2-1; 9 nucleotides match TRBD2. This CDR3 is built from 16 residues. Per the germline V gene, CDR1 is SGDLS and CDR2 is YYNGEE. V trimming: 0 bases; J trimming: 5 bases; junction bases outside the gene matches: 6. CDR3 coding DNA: TGTGCCAGCAGCGTAGCTGGCGGGGGGGTGCACAATGAGCAGTTCTTC. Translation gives CASSVAGGGVHNEQFF.

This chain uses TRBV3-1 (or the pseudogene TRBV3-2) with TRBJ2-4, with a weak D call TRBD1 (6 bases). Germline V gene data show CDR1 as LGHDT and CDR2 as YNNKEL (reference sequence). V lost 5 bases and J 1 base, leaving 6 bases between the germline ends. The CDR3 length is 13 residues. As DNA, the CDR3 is TGTGCCAGCAGCACAGGGGCCAAAAACATTCAGTACTTC. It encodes CASSTGAKNIQYF.

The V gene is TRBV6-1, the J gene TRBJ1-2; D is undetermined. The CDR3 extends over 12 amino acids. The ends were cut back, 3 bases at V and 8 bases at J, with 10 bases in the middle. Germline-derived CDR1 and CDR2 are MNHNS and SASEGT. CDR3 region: CASSDQSWGYTF. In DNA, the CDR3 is TGTGCCAGCAGTGATCAGTCTTGGGGCTACACCTTC.

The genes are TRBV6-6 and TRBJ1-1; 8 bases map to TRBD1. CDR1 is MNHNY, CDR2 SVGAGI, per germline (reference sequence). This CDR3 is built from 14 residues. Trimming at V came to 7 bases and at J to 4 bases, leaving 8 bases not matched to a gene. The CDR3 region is CASNGQGAITEAFF. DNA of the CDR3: TGTGCCAGCAACGGACAGGGAGCGATCACTGAAGCTTTCTTT.

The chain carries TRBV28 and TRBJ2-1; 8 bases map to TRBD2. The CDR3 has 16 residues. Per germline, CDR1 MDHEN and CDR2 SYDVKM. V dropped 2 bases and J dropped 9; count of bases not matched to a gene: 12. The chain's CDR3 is CASSLPLSGSRFEQFF. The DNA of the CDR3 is TGTGCCAGCAGTTTACCCCTGAGCGGGAGTCGCTTTGAGCAGTTCTTC.